Each of the 28 T cell receptor beta chains below was sequenced from the same sample in a study of sequential checkpoint blockade in melanoma. Some clones are missing from TCRdb's copy, which holds only in-frame ones; the method was immunoSEQ multiplex PCR. Seen here are 9,500 to 13,000 clones, around 73% observed once, and the top ten hold approximately 40%. Treatment given: randomized to nivolumab then ipilimumab (arm A) or the reverse (arm B). This sample comprised CD8+ T cells sorted from blood (inferred from file names), obtained from a patient given nivolumab and ipilimumab in sequence. These receptor sequences come from a human donor with melanoma.

This chain links TRBV29-1 with TRBJ1-2; maybe TRBD1 (5 bases). V was pared by 7 bases and J by 4 bases, with 16 bases between. This CDR3 contains 13 residues. Germline V CDR1 and CDR2: SQVTM, ANQGSEA. The CDR3 loop reads CSAGPGPPYGYTF. CDR3 nucleotides: TGCAGCGCCGGGCCAGGGCCTCCCTATGGCTACACCTTC.

The chain employs TRBV2 and TRBJ2-2; TRBD1 agrees at 7 bases. Germline CDR1 and CDR2: SNHLY and FYNNEI. The CDR3 is 15 amino acids. Trimming removed 3 bases from V and 3 bases from J; junction bases left unmatched: 4. CDR3 amino acids: CASSDNRGDTGELFF. The CDR3 DNA follows: TGTGCCAGCAGTGATAACAGGGGCGACACCGGGGAGCTGTTTTTT.

This clone came up a few times. The rearrangement uses TRBV19 and TRBJ1-1; D gene ambiguous. The ends were cut back, 2 bases at V and 4 bases at J, with 14 bases in the middle. The germline CDR1 and CDR2 sequences are LNHDA and SQIVND (reference sequence). The CDR3 is made up of 15 amino acids. The DNA of the CDR3 is TGTGCCAGTAGTATATCGGGCTTCAGCGGCACTGAAGCTTTCTTT. Amino acids: CASSISGFSGTEAFF.

The rearrangement uses TRBV25-1 and TRBJ2-5; tentative D call: TRBD2 (6 bases). The CDR3 has 17 residues. The V end was cut by 4 bases, the J end by 0 bases, with 18 bases between. Germline V gives CDR1 MGHDK, CDR2 SYGVNS. Here the CDR3 reads CASSGRRDREYQETQYF. The CDR3 bases are TGTGCCAGCAGTGGGCGACGGGACCGGGAGTACCAAGAGACCCAGTACTTC.

Remarks on this clone: The sample carries other DNA sequences with the same CDR3. This chain uses TRBV7-8 with TRBJ2-1, with 8 nucleotides matching TRBD1. Germline V gene data show CDR1 as SGHVS and CDR2 as FQNEAQ. V was clipped by 4 bases and J by 5 bases; unmatched bases: 4. The CDR3 is 14 residues long. The CDR3 here is CASSSWTGNNEQFF. CDR3 nucleotide sequence: TGTGCCAGCAGCTCCTGGACAGGGAACAATGAGCAGTTCTTC.

The gene calls are TRBV5-1 and TRBJ1-2; tentatively, D is TRBD1 (6 bases). CDR1 SGHRS and CDR2 YFSETQ come from the germline V gene. The V and J ends lost 4 bases and 1 base respectively, with 14 bases between them. CDR3 length: 15 amino acids. DNA for the CDR3: TGCGCCAGCAGCGACGGGACATTCGGTAACTATGGCTACACCTTC. This sequence encodes CASSDGTFGNYGYTF.

The V gene is TRBV5-1, the J gene TRBJ2-7; perhaps TRBD1 as D (6 bases). V was shortened by 6 bases and J by 3 bases, with 16 bases between the two germline ends. The CDR3 sequence is 14 residues long. Germline-derived CDR1 and CDR2 are SGHRS and YFSETQ. The CDR3 loop reads CASTERQGNYEQYF. CDR3 sequence (DNA): TGCGCCAGCACCGAAAGGCAGGGGAACTACGAGCAGTACTTC. The variable domain in full, completed from reference TRBV5-1 and TRBJ2-7, reads KAGVTQTPRYLIKTRGQQVTLSCSPISGHRSVSWYQQTPGQGLQFLFEYFSETQRNKGNFPGRFSGRQFSNSRSEMNVSTLELGDSALYLCASTERQGNYEQYFGPGTRLTVT.

The chain uses TRBV18 and TRBJ2-7; 7 bases map to TRBD1. V gave up 5 bases and J gave up 5 bases; unmatched junction bases: 6. Germline lookup yields CDR1 KGHSH and CDR2 LQKENI. The CDR3 is 13 residues long. The CDR3 nucleotides are TGTGCCAGCTCAACGACAGGGATCGACGAGCAGTACTTC. This gives the protein CASSTTGIDEQYF.

The CDR3 spells CASSSATSGRGEQYF. DNA for the CDR3: TGTGCCAGCAGCTCTGCGACTAGCGGCCGGGGAGAGCAGTACTTC. This chain connects TRBV5-6 to TRBJ2-7, with 9 bases fitting TRBD2. J was trimmed by 7 bases and V by 3 bases; bases with no gene match: 11. Germline lookup yields CDR1 SGHDT and CDR2 YYEEEE. CDR3 length: 15 amino acids.

The rearrangement joins TRBV7-6 to TRBJ1-5, with D hard to call. V was cut by 6 bases and J by 2 bases, with 8 bases left in between. The CDR3 is 13 residues long. Germline assignment: CDR1 SGHVS and CDR2 FNYEAQ. The CDR3: CASSENGNQPQHF. The CDR3 nucleotides are TGTGCCAGCAGTGAGAATGGCAATCAGCCCCAGCATTTT.

The V gene is TRBV9, the J gene TRBJ2-3; maybe TRBD2 (6 bases). Between the trimmed V and J ends, which lost 0 bases and 3 bases, there was a span of 14 bases. The germline V gene encodes CDR1 SGDLS and CDR2 YYNGEE. The CDR3 totals 16 residues. Here the CDR3 DNA reads TGTGCCAGCAGCGTAGCTCTTGCGGGATGGACAGATACGCAGTATTTT. This codes for CASSVALAGWTDTQYF.

This clone was recorded a few times. The gene calls are TRBV4-1 and TRBJ2-7; 10 bases match TRBD2. This CDR3 contains 16 residues. Per germline, CDR1 MGHRA and CDR2 YSYEKL. V lost 0 bases and J lost 4; bases outside the gene matches: 6. The CDR3 spells CASSQESGGAMYEQYF. The CDR3 region has the DNA TGCGCCAGCAGCCAAGAAAGCGGGGGGGCAATGTACGAGCAGTACTTC.

The chain carries TRBV9 and TRBJ2-3, with 9 bases that match TRBD1. The trim removed 4 bases at V and 1 base at J, leaving 7 bases unmatched. The germline gives CDR1 SGDLS, CDR2 YYNGEE. The CDR3 is made up of 16 amino acids. CDR3 in amino acids: CASSPRQGVGTDTQYF. As DNA, the CDR3 is TGTGCCAGCAGCCCTCGACAGGGGGTCGGCACAGATACGCAGTATTTT.

V is TRBV15 and J is TRBJ2-7; D is possibly TRBD2 (6 bases). CDR1 and CDR2 from the germline V gene are LNHNV and YYDKDF (reference sequence). Deletions cut 1 base from V and 3 bases from J, with 10 bases between. This CDR3 is built from 14 residues. The CDR3, as DNA: TGTGCCACCAGCAGAGTGGGGACTTACTACGAGCAGTACTTC. As protein: CATSRVGTYYEQYF.

J is TRBJ1-5 and V is TRBV27; maybe TRBD1 (6 bases). Trimming stripped 8 bases from V and 2 bases from J, with 13 bases between. The CDR3 consists of 14 residues. The germline V gene has CDR1 MNHEY and CDR2 SMNVEV (reference sequence). CDR3 sequence (DNA): TGTGCCAGCTCTGAGGGGGTTGGCAATCAGCCCCAGCATTTT. Its translation is CASSEGVGNQPQHF.

This clone was seen more than once but under ten times. The rearrangement joins TRBV7-3 to TRBJ1-1; D possibly corresponds to TRBD1 (6 bases). V was trimmed by 4 bases and J by 5 bases, leaving 14 bases between them. This CDR3 has 14 amino acids. CDR1 SGHTA and CDR2 FQGTGA come from the germline V gene. CDR3 DNA sequence: TGTGCCAGCAGCTCTTTCGCGGGGGCTACTGAAGCTTTCTTT. It encodes CASSSFAGATEAFF. Based on the CDR3 plus reference TRBV7-3 and TRBJ1-1, the full variable domain is GAGVSQTPSNKVTEKGKYVELRCDPISGHTALYWYRQSLGQGPEFLIYFQGTGAADDSGLPNDRFFAVRPEGSVSTLKIQRTERGDSAVYLCASSSFAGATEAFFGQGTRLTVV.

This clone was found a few times. This chain links TRBV9 with TRBJ2-7; D might be TRBD1 (6 bases). V was clipped by 4 bases and J by 2 bases, with 13 bases between them. The CDR3 totals 14 residues. In germline, CDR1 is SGDLS, CDR2 YYNGEE. The CDR3 bases are TGTGCCAGCAGCTTATTACCAGGGGCCTACGAGCAGTACTTC. Translated: CASSLLPGAYEQYF.

The rearrangement joins TRBV30 to TRBJ2-7, with 8 bases lining up with TRBD1. The V gene end was trimmed by 0 bases and the J gene end by 4 bases; junction bases not matched to a gene: 5. Germline CDR1 and CDR2: GTSNPN and SVGIG (reference sequence). The CDR3 is 14 amino acids. The CDR3 here is CAWSVLTGEYEQYF. The CDR3 nucleotides read TGTGCCTGGAGTGTACTGACAGGGGAGTACGAGCAGTACTTC.

This clone occurred a few times. The J gene is TRBJ1-2, the V gene TRBV10-3; D might be TRBD1 (6 bases). V was clipped by 0 bases and J by 3 bases, with 8 bases between them. Per the germline V gene, CDR1 is ENHRY and CDR2 is SYGVKD. The CDR3 runs 14 residues. The CDR3 sequence: CAISESKGDYGYTF. The DNA for the CDR3 is TGTGCCATCAGTGAGTCGAAGGGGGACTATGGCTACACCTTC.

The chain recombines TRBV7-9 with TRBJ1-5; possible D gene TRBD1, 6 bases. V lost 10 bases to trimming and J lost 5 bases, with 15 bases between them. The CDR3 covers 13 residues. Germline assignment: CDR1 SEHNR and CDR2 FQNEAQ (reference sequence). The DNA of the CDR3 is TGTGCCACCGAGGGGGGGGGCGATCAGCCCCAGCATTTT. Its protein is CATEGGGDQPQHF.

This clone was found a few times. This sequence joins TRBV9 and TRBJ2-1; D not certain. Between the trimmed V and J ends, which lost 0 bases and 5 bases, there was a span of 6 bases. The CDR3 is 13 amino acids. The germline gives CDR1 SGDLS, CDR2 YYNGEE. The DNA for the CDR3 is TGTGCCAGCAGCGTAGAACCAGACAATGAGCAGTTCTTC. It encodes CASSVEPDNEQFF.

CDR3 in amino acids: CASRMDRGQDQPQHF. In DNA form, the CDR3 reads TGTGCCAGCAGGATGGACAGGGGTCAAGATCAGCCCCAGCATTTT. The genes are TRBV2 and TRBJ1-5, with TRBD1 identical over 9 bases. Germline CDR1 reads SNHLY; CDR2 reads FYNNEI. CDR3 size: 15 residues. The trim removed 6 bases at V and 5 bases at J, leaving 8 bases unmatched.

The chain couples TRBV11-2 to TRBJ2-1; 8 bases align to TRBD1. From germline, CDR1 is SGHAT and CDR2 FQNNGV. The CDR3 is 16 residues long. V trimming: 1 base; J trimming: 1 base; junction bases outside the gene matches: 3. CDR3 coding DNA: TGTGCCAGCAGCTTAGGGCAGGGGGCTTCCTACAATGAGCAGTTCTTC. Protein product: CASSLGQGASYNEQFF.

The table lists this clone with a count of one. This rearrangement joins TRBV2 to TRBJ1-2, with a tentative D call TRBD1 (6 bases). Germline V CDR1 and CDR2: SNHLY, FYNNEI. The CDR3 runs 13 residues. V lost 0 bases and J lost 7, with 9 bases in between. The CDR3 DNA is TGTGCCAGCAGTGAAGCGCTACAGGGTGGCTACACCTTC. Translation: CASSEALQGGYTF.

V and J are TRBV9 and TRBJ1-6; D ambiguous. CDR3 length equals 17 residues. The germline gives CDR1 SGDLS, CDR2 YYNGEE. V was pared by 0 bases and J by 0 bases, with 10 bases between. The CDR3 sequence is CASSVEVGSSYNSPLHF. For the CDR3, the DNA is TGTGCCAGCAGCGTAGAGGTGGGGAGCTCCTATAATTCACCCCTCCACTTT.

The chain uses TRBV7-9 and TRBJ2-6, with D maybe TRBD2 (6 bases). The germline CDR1 and CDR2 sequences are SEHNR and FQNEAQ (reference sequence). The V end lost 9 bases, the J end lost 4 bases, and 10 bases lay between the germline ends. This CDR3 contains 13 residues. Here the CDR3 DNA reads TGTGCCAGTTCCGGGAGCGGGGCCAACGTCCTGACTTTC. Encoded protein: CASSGSGANVLTF.

Remarks on this clone: One junction end does not reproduce the germline sequence, and a read error may be involved. The rearrangement uses TRBV11-3 and TRBJ2-6; a weak D match, TRBD1 (6 bases). The germline V gene has CDR1 SGHNT and CDR2 YENEEA. This CDR3 has 16 residues. The CDR3 DNA is TGTGCCTGCAGCCCCCGACAGGCCTCTGGGGCCAACGTCCTGACTTTC. It is translated as CACSPRQASGANVLTF.

J is TRBJ2-5 and V is TRBV12-5, with 14 positions matching TRBD2. V lost 9 bases and J lost 5; bases outside the gene matches: 11. The germline CDR1 and CDR2 sequences are LGHNT and FRNRAP. CDR3 length equals 16 residues. CDR3 DNA: TGTGCTAGCCGGTTTGGGACTAGCGGGGGTCCGGAGACCCAGTACTTC. This codes for CASRFGTSGGPETQYF.